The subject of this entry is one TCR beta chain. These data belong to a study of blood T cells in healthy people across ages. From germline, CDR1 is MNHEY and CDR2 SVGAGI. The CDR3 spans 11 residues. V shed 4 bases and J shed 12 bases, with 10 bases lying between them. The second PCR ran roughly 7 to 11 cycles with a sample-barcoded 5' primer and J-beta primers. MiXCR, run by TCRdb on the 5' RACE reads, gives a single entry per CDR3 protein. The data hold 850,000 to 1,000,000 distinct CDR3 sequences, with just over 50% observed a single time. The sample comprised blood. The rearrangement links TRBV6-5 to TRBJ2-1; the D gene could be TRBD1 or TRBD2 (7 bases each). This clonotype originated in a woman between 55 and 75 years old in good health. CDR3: CASSFRGGQFF. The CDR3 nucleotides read TGTGCCAGCAGTTTCAGGGGGGGGCAGTTCTTC.